A single T cell receptor beta chain is shown here with its context. The data stem from a study of beta chain features in type 1 diabetes. Sequencing targeted expressed TCRB transcripts, as all isolated RNA had been reverse transcribed. Profiled with immunoSEQ multiplex PCR; TCRdb holds only in-frame clones, not every one. The sample yields about 220,000 clones, roughly a tenth seen once. This TCR was sampled from a man aged 18-30 years in good health. Sequencing was carried out using central memory CD4+ T cells from blood.

CDR3 loop: CSASVPTGPMNTEAFF. The CDR3 nucleotides are TGCAGCGCTAGCGTACCGACAGGCCCCATGAACACTGAAGCTTTCTTT. This rearrangement joins TRBV29-1 to TRBJ1-1; D possibly corresponds to TRBD1 (6 bases). CDR3 length: 16 amino acids. Trimming stripped 7 bases from V and 0 bases from J, with 21 bases between. Per germline, CDR1 SQVTM and CDR2 ANQGSEA.